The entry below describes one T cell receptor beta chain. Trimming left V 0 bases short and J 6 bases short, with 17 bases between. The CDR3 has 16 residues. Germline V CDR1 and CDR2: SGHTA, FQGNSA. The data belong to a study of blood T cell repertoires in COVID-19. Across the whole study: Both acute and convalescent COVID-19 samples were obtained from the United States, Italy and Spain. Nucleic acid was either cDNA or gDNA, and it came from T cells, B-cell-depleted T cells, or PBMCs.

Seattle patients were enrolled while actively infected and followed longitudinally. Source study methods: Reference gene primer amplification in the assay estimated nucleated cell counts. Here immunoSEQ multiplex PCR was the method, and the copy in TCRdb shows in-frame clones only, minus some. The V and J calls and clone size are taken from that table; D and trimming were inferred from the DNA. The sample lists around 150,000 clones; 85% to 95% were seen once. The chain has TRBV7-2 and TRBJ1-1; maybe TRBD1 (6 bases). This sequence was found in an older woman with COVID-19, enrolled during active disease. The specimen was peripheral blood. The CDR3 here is CASSLAYRQAYSEAFF. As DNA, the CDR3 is TGTGCCAGCAGCTTAGCGTACAGACAGGCCTATTCTGAAGCTTTCTTT. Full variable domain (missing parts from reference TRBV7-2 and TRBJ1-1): GAGVSQSPSNKVTEKGKDVELRCDPISGHTALYWYRQSLGQGLEFLIYFQGNSAPDKSGLPSDRFSAERTGGSVSTLTIQRTQQEDSAVYLCASSLAYRQAYSEAFFGQGTRLTVV.